Detailed here is one T cell receptor beta chain. The target antigen is unknown. This sample was included in a study of blood T cells in healthy people across ages. Study-level findings and limits: Possibly confounding the expanded clonotype changes was the fact that donor CMV status was unknown.

A second about 7 to 12 cycle PCR used barcoded and J-beta primers. Researchers report that a template-switch adaptor with 12 random nucleotides tagged each cDNA molecule. TCRdb itself ran the 5' RACE reads through MiXCR, one entry per CDR3 protein. In the table there are fewer than 1.5 million distinct CDR3 sequences, about 40% of which are singletons. V lost 10 bases, J lost 10 bases, and 5 bases stayed unmatched. This CDR3 has 13 residues. CDR1 is SNHLY and CDR2 is FYNNEI in the germline V gene. Extracted total RNA amounted to at least 6 micrograms for each sample. Sequenced material: blood. The TCR was taken from a woman under 30 in good health. The rearrangement uses TRBV2 and TRBJ2-1; 15 nucleotides line up with TRBD2. Here the CDR3 reads CATRGLAGGEQFF. DNA for the CDR3: TGTGCCACCCGGGGACTAGCGGGAGGAGAGCAGTTCTTC.